In its sample, the clone carrying this T cell receptor beta chain was seen once. Assignment of participants to cohorts was predicated upon participant-reported clinical history. The sample is drawn from a study of blood T cell repertoires in COVID-19. Clones were sequenced by immunoSEQ multiplex PCR, and TCRdb holds only the in-frame ones, with some missing. The data hold about 360,000 clones, with approximately 85% observed a single time. The source of this sequence is a woman aged 40 to 50 with acute COVID-19. Sequenced: PBMCs or T cells enriched from blood (not recorded which).

CDR3 in DNA: TGTGCCACCAGTAATAGAAATAATGAAAAACTGTTTTTT. Residues: CATSNRNNEKLFF. This rearrangement joins TRBV24-1 to TRBJ1-4; no clear D gene. The V end lost 6 bases, the J end lost 4 bases, and 8 bases lay between the germline ends. The CDR3 runs 13 residues. Germline V lookup: CDR1 KGHDR, CDR2 SFDVKD.